Listed below are T cell receptor beta chains from one sample, sequenced in a study of response to subunit inactivated influenza vaccine. TCRdb independently ran MiXCR on the RT-PCR reads; one entry per CDR3 protein. The sample has about 650,000 distinct CDR3 sequences, 15% to 17% seen once. The sequences come from PBMCs from blood, collected roughly 12 days after vaccination. Receptor source: a man aged 45 to 65 who received an inactivated influenza vaccine. Each CDR3 is given without its conserved first and last residue.

v_gene: TRBV5-1
CDR3aa: ASSSTGGIYGYT

v_gene: TRBV11-1
CDR3aa: ASSPETSGSPFYNEQF

v_gene: TRBV15
CDR3aa: ATSSSTPGQSRTGELF

v_gene: TRBV2
CDR3aa: ASSEASGQGYGNTIY

v_gene: TRBV20-1
CDR3aa: SARKDSGSYEQY

v_gene: TRBV2
CDR3aa: ASRTGTGVNTIY

v_gene: TRBV20-1
CDR3aa: SASFGGMETQY

v_gene: TRBV21-1
CDR3aa: ASSGRGILETQY

v_gene: TRBV4-1
CDR3aa: ASSQQIGGAKIYNEQF

v_gene: TRBV12-3/TRBV12-4
CDR3aa: ASTGTGNEQF

v_gene: TRBV20-1
CDR3aa: SASLAFEQF

v_gene: TRBV7-2
CDR3aa: ASSLAARDPPYNEQF

v_gene: TRBV27
CDR3aa: ASSFLSGDNEQF

v_gene: TRBV6-5
CDR3aa: ASSYHDTNTGELF

v_gene: TRBV7-2
CDR3aa: ASSSATALSGNTIY

v_gene: TRBV3-1
CDR3aa: ASSSRNTEAF